Below are 6 T cell receptor beta chains sequenced from a single sample in a study of T-cell memory formation after mild COVID-19. TCRdb re-called the 5' RACE reads with MiXCR, one entry per CDR3 protein. The profile shows almost 250,000 distinct CDR3 sequences, just over 15% of them singletons. Material for sequencing was PBMCs or a T cell subset sorted from them (not recorded which). The source is an adult woman who had mild COVID-19 (a few samples of this study predate the infection). Cell type and time point are not known.

This clonotype was seen more than once but under ten times. The V and J genes are TRBV12-5 and TRBJ2-1, with 7 bases lining up with TRBD2. The V and J ends lost 4 bases and 6 bases, in that order; junction bases with no gene match: 3. The CDR3 runs to 13 residues. Germline V gene lookup returns CDR1 LGHNT and CDR2 FRNRAP. DNA of the CDR3: TGTGCTAGTGGTTGGACTAGTTTCAATGAGCAGTTCTTC. Its protein product is CASGWTSFNEQFF.

The genes are TRBV5-1 and TRBJ1-2, with D possibly TRBD1 on 6 matching bases. The CDR3 loop spans 15 amino acids. Germline CDR1 and CDR2: SGHRS and YFSETQ. V gave up 0 bases and J gave up 5 bases, with 14 bases separating them. The DNA for the CDR3 is TGCGCCAGCAGCTTGGCCTCGGGGGCGCGGTATGGCTACACCTTC. Its protein is CASSLASGARYGYTF.

The chain joins TRBV11-3 to TRBJ1-2; D gene unclear. The germline V and J ends were trimmed by 1 base and 4 bases, with 16 bases remaining between them. This CDR3 has 16 amino acids. CDR1 and CDR2 from the germline V gene are SGHNT and YENEEA. The CDR3 sequence: CASSLGSSGPFYGYTF. In nucleotides, the CDR3 is TGTGCCAGCAGCTTAGGCTCTTCCGGGCCATTCTATGGCTACACCTTC.

The rearrangement links TRBV3-1 to TRBJ2-5, with 7 bases that match TRBD1. Germline CDR1 and CDR2: LGHDT and YNNKEL (reference sequence). V shed 3 bases and J 0 bases; nucleotides not matched to a gene: 4. The CDR3 extends over 15 amino acids. CDR3 sequence reads: CASSQNTGDQETQYF. CDR3 in DNA: TGTGCCAGCAGCCAGAATACAGGGGACCAAGAGACCCAGTACTTC.

This clonotype was detected only a few times. The CDR3 sequence: CASSIRQGPYEQYF. In nucleotides, the CDR3 is TGCGCCAGCAGCATCCGACAGGGGCCCTACGAGCAGTACTTC. The chain couples TRBV5-1 to TRBJ2-7; 8 bases fit TRBD1. This CDR3 has 14 amino acids. Trimming took 4 bases from V and 2 from J; bases not matched to a gene: 5. CDR1 and CDR2 (germline): SGHRS, YFSETQ.

The genes are TRBV24-1 and TRBJ2-1; D gene unclear. This CDR3 region has 12 residues. Germline CDR1 reads KGHDR; CDR2 reads SFDVKD. The V end lost 4 bases, the J end lost 12 bases, and 12 bases lay between the germline ends. CDR3 sequence: CATSDLVSGQFF. CDR3 DNA: TGTGCCACCAGTGACCTCGTCAGTGGGCAGTTCTTC.